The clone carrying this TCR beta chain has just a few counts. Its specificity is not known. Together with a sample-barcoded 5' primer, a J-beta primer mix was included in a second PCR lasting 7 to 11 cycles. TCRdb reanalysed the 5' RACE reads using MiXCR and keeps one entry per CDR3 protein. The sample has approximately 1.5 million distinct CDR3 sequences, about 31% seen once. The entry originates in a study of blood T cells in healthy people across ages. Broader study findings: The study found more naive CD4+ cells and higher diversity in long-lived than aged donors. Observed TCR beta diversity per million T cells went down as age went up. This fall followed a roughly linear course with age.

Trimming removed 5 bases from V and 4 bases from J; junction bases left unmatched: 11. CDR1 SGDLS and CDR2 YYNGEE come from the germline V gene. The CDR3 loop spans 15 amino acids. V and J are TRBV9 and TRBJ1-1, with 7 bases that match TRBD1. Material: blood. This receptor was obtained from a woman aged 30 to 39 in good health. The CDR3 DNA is TGTGCCAGCAGAACGGTGGGGGCAGGGGGCACTGAAGCTTTCTTT. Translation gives CASRTVGAGGTEAFF.